These 19 T cell receptor beta chains were sequenced from one sample in a study of neurological immune-mediated disorders (dated by TCRdb to between 2017 and 2020). The library came from 5' RACE. Instrument on record: Illumina HiSeq 2500. TCRdb reprocessed the public reads (quality trimming at Q25 with fastp, clone calling with MiXCR) and kept in-frame beta chains. Records with the same CDR3 protein are collapsed into one entry carrying the most frequent genes and DNA. The sample records fewer than 85,000 distinct CDR3 sequences, roughly 4.7% of which are singletons. The leading ten clones occupy roughly 2.2% of the sample. The sequencing input was PBMCs. The receptor source for this set is a woman aged 25 to 39 with multiple sclerosis.

This clonotype was detected many times. The chain uses TRBV29-1 and TRBJ2-1; D possibly uses TRBD1 or TRBD2 (5 bases each). This CDR3 has 12 residues. Trimming took off 7 bases at V and 9 bases at J, with 16 bases between the two ends. Germline assignment: CDR1 SQVTM and CDR2 ANQGSEA. CDR3 region: CSGGREEGEQFF. The DNA for the CDR3 is TGCAGCGGCGGCAGGGAAGAGGGTGAGCAGTTCTTC.

To note about this clonotype: This could be a read error, since a much larger clone is one nucleotide away. The rearrangement uses TRBV10-3 and TRBJ1-4, with 9 bases lining up with TRBD1. The CDR3 covers 12 residues. CDR1 ENHRY and CDR2 SYGVKD come from the germline V gene. CDR3 DNA: TGTGTCATCAGCGAGACAGGGGGAAAACTGTTTTTT. Its protein product is CVISETGGKLFF.

This clonotype was counted only a few times. The rearrangement links TRBV5-5 to TRBJ2-3; 7 positions agree with TRBD1. The CDR3 contains 17 residues. Losses at the gene ends were 0 bases for V and 2 bases for J; bases not matched to a gene: 9. The V gene's germline CDR1 is SGHKS and CDR2 YYEKEE (reference sequence). CDR3 bases: TGTGCCAGCAGCTTGGAGGGCAGGGGGACGCACACAGATACGCAGTATTTT. Protein sequence: CASSLEGRGTHTDTQYF.

Many counts were recorded for this clonotype. The chain is built from TRBV12-3 or TRBV12-4 and TRBJ2-7; D gene ambiguous. The ends were cut back, 0 bases at V and 4 bases at J, with 7 bases in the middle. The CDR3 spans 13 residues. The CDR3 DNA reads TGTGCCAGCAGTTTAGCGATTAAGTACGAGCAGTACTTC. This gives the protein CASSLAIKYEQYF.

This clonotype has a count of ten or more. This chain connects TRBV20-1 to TRBJ1-6; TRBD1 is a possible D gene (6 bases). Germline V gene sequence: CDR1 DFQATT, CDR2 SNEGSKA (reference sequence). The CDR3 is 14 amino acids. Trimming took 6 bases from V and 6 from J, leaving 15 bases between them. CDR3 sequence reads: CSAPAGTPNSPLHF. CDR3 DNA sequence: TGCAGTGCCCCCGCCGGGACACCTAATTCACCCCTCCACTTT.

This clonotype came up many times. The chain recombines TRBV20-1 with TRBJ2-7, with D maybe TRBD1 (5 bases). Trimming removed 4 bases from V and 0 bases from J, with 10 bases in between. This CDR3 has 13 residues. Germline assignment: CDR1 DFQATT and CDR2 SNEGSKA (reference sequence). For the CDR3, the DNA is TGCAGTGCTATCCAAGGGGACTCCTACGAGCAGTACTTC. This translates into CSAIQGDSYEQYF.

This clonotype appeared many times. The CDR3 loop is CSAVGLSSNTEAFF. The CDR3 nucleotides read TGCAGCGCGGTGGGACTCAGCTCGAACACTGAAGCTTTCTTT. The V and J genes are TRBV29-1 and TRBJ1-1, with a possible D match to TRBD1 (5 bases). This CDR3 spans 14 amino acids. In germline, CDR1 is SQVTM, CDR2 ANQGSEA. Trimming cost V 7 bases and J 1 base, with 16 bases left between them.

In this sample, this clonotype turned up many times. The genes are TRBV11-2 and TRBJ2-1; 15 bases agree with TRBD2. Germline V gene lookup returns CDR1 SGHAT and CDR2 FQNNGV. V lost 0 bases and J lost 5; bases outside the gene matches: 14. This CDR3 contains 21 residues. The CDR3 here is CASSLDTRTSGRAAVNNEQFF. The CDR3 DNA sequence: TGTGCCAGCAGCTTAGATACCAGGACTAGCGGGAGGGCCGCGGTTAACAATGAGCAGTTCTTC.

Many counts were recorded for this clonotype. The chain combines TRBV20-1 with TRBJ2-3; 7 positions match TRBD1. Per germline, CDR1 DFQATT and CDR2 SNEGSKA (reference sequence). The CDR3 totals 13 residues. V lost 3 bases to trimming and J lost 4 bases; unmatched junction nucleotides: 4. This CDR3 is CSARRQGADTQYF. Written as DNA, the CDR3 is TGCAGTGCTAGGAGACAGGGAGCAGATACGCAGTATTTT.

Ten or more counts support this clonotype. This chain uses TRBV5-1 with TRBJ2-7; a possible D gene is TRBD1 (5 bases). V lost 0 bases to trimming and J lost 5 bases, with 9 bases between them. The germline V gene has CDR1 SGHRS and CDR2 YFSETQ. The CDR3 sequence is 13 residues long. CDR3 nucleotides: TGCGCCAGCAGCTTGGCCCAGGGCCACGAGCAGTACGTC. This sequence encodes CASSLAQGHEQYV.

This clonotype was seen repeatedly, ten times or more. This chain connects TRBV20-1 to TRBJ2-5, with 8 bases identical to TRBD2. The J segment lost 5 bases and the V segment lost 6 bases, leaving 11 bases of the junction unmatched. The CDR3 is 14 residues long. Germline CDR1 reads DFQATT; CDR2 reads SNEGSKA (reference sequence). The DNA of the CDR3 is TGCAGTGCCCGGACGGCGGGGGGTGGGGAGACCCAGTACTTC. Translation: CSARTAGGGETQYF.

This clonotype was seen many times. V is TRBV5-1 and J is TRBJ1-2, with TRBD1 matching over 9 bases. This CDR3 has 15 amino acids. Trimming at V came to 0 bases and at J to 8 bases, leaving 8 bases not matched to a gene. Germline CDR1 SGHRS, CDR2 YFSETQ. CDR3 protein: CASSLDRGRYEGYTF. The CDR3 nucleotides read TGCGCCAGCAGCTTGGACAGGGGGCGATACGAGGGCTACACCTTC.

This clonotype has only a few counts. Here the CDR3 DNA reads TGTGCCATCAGGGGACAGACAGATTCACCCCTCCACTTT. Translating gives CAIRGQTDSPLHF. J is TRBJ1-6 and V is TRBV10-3; 7 nucleotides agree with TRBD1. From germline, CDR1 is ENHRY and CDR2 SYGVKD. V trimming: 6 bases; J trimming: 8 bases; junction bases outside the gene matches: 4. CDR3 length: 13 amino acids.

This clonotype occurred many times. The chain combines TRBV6-1 with TRBJ1-5, with 7 bases that match TRBD1. Germline CDR1 MNHNS, CDR2 SASEGT. This CDR3 contains 14 residues. V dropped 8 bases and J dropped 0; count of bases not matched to a gene: 4. The CDR3 region is CASCTGDSNQPQHF. The CDR3 coding sequence is TGTGCCAGCTGCACAGGGGATAGCAATCAGCCCCAGCATTTT.

This clonotype was seen at least ten times. The chain uses TRBV5-1 and TRBJ1-2; TRBD1 agrees at 10 bases. The CDR3 covers 16 residues. Germline values: CDR1 SGHRS, CDR2 YFSETQ. Losses at the gene ends were 2 bases for V and 8 bases for J; bases not matched to a gene: 12. In DNA, the CDR3 is TGCGCCAGCAGCTTAATCCCGGAGACAGGGGGCGCGGGCTACACCTTC. It codes for CASSLIPETGGAGYTF. Supplemented by reference TRBV5-1 and TRBJ1-2, the full variable domain reads KAGVTQTPRYLIKTRGQQVTLSCSPISGHRSVSWYQQTPGQGLQFLFEYFSETQRNKGNFPGRFSGRQFSNSRSEMNVSTLELGDSALYLCASSLIPETGGAGYTFGSGTRLTVV.

This clonotype was detected ten times or more. The genes are TRBV7-9 and TRBJ1-5, with 10 bases aligning to TRBD1. Germline CDR1 and CDR2: SEHNR and FQNEAQ (reference sequence). The CDR3 length is 12 residues. The V and J ends lost 11 bases and 5 bases, in that order; junction bases with no gene match: 3. In nucleotides, the CDR3 is TGTGCCGTCGGGACAGGGGATCAGCCCCAGCATTTT. This sequence encodes CAVGTGDQPQHF.

In its sample, this clonotype was seen a few times. The chain combines TRBV11-3 with TRBJ2-1, with D possibly TRBD2 on 5 matching bases. The ends were cut back, 1 base at V and 0 bases at J, with 10 bases in the middle. CDR1 and CDR2 (germline): SGHNT, YENEEA. The CDR3 has 16 residues. In nucleotides, the CDR3 is TGTGCCAGCAGCTTAGGAGGGCGTGACTCCTACAATGAGCAGTTCTTC. It translates to CASSLGGRDSYNEQFF.

The sample holds a few counts of this clonotype. The chain is built from TRBV12-5 and TRBJ2-1; weak D call: TRBD1 (5 bases). The CDR3 contains 12 residues. Germline CDR1 LGHNT, CDR2 FRNRAP. The V and J ends lost 0 bases and 9 bases respectively, with 6 bases between them. The chain's CDR3 is CASGLVTGEQFF. CDR3 sequence (DNA): TGTGCTAGTGGTTTGGTAACAGGTGAGCAGTTCTTC. Full variable domain (remainder filled in from reference TRBV12-5 and TRBJ2-1): DARVTQTPRHKVTEMGQEVTMRCQPILGHNTVFWYRQTMMQGLELLAYFRNRAPLDDSGMPKDRFSAEMPDATLATLKIQPSEPRDSAVYFCASGLVTGEQFFGPGTRLTVL.

This clonotype was seen at least ten times. The chain couples TRBV20-1 to TRBJ2-4; D not resolved. Germline CDR1 is DFQATT and CDR2 is SNEGSKA (reference sequence). Trimming took 0 bases from V and 3 from J, leaving 12 bases between them. This CDR3 spans 15 amino acids. This CDR3 reads CSARDFLGGKNIQYF. DNA of the CDR3: TGCAGTGCTAGAGATTTTCTGGGCGGCAAAAACATTCAGTACTTC.